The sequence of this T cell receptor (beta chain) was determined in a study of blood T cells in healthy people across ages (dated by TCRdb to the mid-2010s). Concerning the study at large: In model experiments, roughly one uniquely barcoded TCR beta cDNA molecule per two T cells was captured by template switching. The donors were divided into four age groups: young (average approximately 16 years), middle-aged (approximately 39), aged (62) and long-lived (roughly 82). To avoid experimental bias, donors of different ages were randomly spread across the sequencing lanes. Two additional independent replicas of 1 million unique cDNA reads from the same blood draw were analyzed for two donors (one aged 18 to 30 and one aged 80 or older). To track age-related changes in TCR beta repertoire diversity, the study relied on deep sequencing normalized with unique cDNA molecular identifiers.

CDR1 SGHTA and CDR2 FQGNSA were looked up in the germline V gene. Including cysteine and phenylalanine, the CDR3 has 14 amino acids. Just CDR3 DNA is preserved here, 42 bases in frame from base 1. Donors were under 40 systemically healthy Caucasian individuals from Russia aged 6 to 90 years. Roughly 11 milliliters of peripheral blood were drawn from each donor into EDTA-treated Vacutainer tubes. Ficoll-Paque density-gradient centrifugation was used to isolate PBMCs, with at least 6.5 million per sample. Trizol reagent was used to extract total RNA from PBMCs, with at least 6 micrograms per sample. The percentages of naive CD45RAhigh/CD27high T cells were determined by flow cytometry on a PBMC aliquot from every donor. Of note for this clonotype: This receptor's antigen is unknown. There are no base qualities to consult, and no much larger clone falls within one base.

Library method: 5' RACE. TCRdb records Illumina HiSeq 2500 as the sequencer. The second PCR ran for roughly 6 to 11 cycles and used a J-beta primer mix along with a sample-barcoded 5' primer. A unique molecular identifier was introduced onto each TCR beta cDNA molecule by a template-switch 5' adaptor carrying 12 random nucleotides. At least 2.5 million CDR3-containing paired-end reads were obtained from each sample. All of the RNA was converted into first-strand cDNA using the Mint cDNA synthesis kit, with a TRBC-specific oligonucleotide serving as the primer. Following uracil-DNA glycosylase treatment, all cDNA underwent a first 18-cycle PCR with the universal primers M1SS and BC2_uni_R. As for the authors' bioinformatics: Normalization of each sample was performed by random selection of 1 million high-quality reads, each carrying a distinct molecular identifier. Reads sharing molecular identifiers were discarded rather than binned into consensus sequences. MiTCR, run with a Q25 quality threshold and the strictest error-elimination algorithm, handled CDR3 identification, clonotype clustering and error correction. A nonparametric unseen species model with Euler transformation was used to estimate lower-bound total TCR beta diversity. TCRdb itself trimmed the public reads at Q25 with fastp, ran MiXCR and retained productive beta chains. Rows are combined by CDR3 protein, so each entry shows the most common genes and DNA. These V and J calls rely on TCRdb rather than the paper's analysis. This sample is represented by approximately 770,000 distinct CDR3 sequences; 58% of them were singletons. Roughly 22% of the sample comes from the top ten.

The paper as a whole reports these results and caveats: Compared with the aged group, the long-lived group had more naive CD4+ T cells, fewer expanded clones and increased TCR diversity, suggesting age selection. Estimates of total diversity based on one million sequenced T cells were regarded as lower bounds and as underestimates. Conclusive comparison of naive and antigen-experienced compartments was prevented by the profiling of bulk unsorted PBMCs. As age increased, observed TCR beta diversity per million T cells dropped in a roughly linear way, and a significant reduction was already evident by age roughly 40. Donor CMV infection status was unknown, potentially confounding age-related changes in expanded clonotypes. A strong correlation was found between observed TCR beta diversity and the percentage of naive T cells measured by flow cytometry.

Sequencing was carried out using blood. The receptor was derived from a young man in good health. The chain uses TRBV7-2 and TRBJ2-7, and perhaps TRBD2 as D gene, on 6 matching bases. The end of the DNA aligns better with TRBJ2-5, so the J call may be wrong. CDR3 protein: CASSFRGNGETQYF. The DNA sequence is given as TGTGCCAGCAGCTTCCGGGGGAATGGGGAGACCCAGTACTTC.